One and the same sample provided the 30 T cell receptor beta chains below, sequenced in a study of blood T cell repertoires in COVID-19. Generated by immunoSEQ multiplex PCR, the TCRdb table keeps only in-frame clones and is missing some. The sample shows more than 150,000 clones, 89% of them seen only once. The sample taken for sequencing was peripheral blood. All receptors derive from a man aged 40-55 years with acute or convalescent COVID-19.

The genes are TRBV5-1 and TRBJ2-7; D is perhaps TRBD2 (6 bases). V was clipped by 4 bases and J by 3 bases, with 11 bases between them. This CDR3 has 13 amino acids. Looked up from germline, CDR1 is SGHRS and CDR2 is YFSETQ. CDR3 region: CASSAGRSYEQYF. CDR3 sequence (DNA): TGCGCCAGCAGCGCGGGACGGAGCTACGAGCAGTACTTC.

The CDR3: CASSSPAGDGEKLFF. CDR3 in DNA: TGTGCCAGCAGTAGCCCTGCGGGTGACGGTGAAAAACTGTTTTTT. This sequence joins TRBV28 and TRBJ1-4; D is unresolved. CDR3 size: 15 residues. Looked up from germline, CDR1 is MDHEN and CDR2 is SYDVKM. Trimming stripped 5 bases from V and 7 bases from J, with 17 bases between.

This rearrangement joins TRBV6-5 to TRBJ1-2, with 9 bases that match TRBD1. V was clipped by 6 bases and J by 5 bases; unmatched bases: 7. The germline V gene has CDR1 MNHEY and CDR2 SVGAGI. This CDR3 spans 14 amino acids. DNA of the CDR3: TGTGCCAGCAGCCGGACAGGGGTAGGGTATGGCTACACCTTC. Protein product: CASSRTGVGYGYTF.

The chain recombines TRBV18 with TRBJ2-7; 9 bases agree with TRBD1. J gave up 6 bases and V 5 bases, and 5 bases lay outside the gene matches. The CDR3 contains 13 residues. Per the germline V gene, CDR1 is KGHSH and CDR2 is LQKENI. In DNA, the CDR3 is TGTGCCAGCTCAAAGGGACAGGGAGGCGAGCAGTACTTC. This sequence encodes CASSKGQGGEQYF.

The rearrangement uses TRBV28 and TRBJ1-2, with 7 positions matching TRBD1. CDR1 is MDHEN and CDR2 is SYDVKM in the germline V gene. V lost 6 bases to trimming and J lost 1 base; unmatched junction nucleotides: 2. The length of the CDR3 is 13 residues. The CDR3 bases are TGTGCCAGCAGGAGGGACAGTAACTATGGCTACACCTTC. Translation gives CASRRDSNYGYTF.

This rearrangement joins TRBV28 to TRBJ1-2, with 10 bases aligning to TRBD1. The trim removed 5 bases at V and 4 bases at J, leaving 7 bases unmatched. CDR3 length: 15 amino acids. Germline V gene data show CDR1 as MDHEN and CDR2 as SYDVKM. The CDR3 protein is CASSDRGHSGYGYTF. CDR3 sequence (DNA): TGTGCCAGCAGTGACAGGGGGCACTCCGGCTATGGCTACACCTTC.

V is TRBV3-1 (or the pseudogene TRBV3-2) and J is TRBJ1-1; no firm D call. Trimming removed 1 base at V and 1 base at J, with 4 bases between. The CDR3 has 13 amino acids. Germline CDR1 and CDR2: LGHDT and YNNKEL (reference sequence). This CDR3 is CASSQGRNTEAFF. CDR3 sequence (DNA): TGTGCCAGCAGCCAAGGCAGGAACACTGAAGCTTTCTTT.

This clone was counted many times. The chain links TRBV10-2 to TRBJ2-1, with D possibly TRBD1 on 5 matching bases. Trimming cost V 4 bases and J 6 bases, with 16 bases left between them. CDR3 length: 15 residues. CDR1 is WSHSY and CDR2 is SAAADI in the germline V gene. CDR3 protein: CASSGQSKLINEQFF. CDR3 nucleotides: TGCGCCAGCAGTGGACAGTCGAAACTAATCAATGAGCAGTTCTTC.

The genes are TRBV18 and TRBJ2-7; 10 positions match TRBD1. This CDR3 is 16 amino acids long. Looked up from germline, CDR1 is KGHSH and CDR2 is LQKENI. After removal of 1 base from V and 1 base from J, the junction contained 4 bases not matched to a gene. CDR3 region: CASSPLPGQGSYEQYF. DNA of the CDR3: TGTGCCAGCTCACCACTTCCGGGACAGGGGTCCTACGAGCAGTACTTC.

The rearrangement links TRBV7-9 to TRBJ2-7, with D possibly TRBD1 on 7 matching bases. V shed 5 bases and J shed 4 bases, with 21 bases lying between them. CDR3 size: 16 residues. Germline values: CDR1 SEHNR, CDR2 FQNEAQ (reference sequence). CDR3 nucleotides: TGTGCCAGCAGCGACTCCAGGGGGGTTAGGGGATACGAGCAGTACTTC. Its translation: CASSDSRGVRGYEQYF.

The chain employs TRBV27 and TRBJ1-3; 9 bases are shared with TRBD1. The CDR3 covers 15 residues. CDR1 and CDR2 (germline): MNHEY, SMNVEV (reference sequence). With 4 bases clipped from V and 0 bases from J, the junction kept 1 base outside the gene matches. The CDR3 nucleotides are TGTGCCAGCAGTTCGACAGGGGGCTCTGGAAACACCATATATTTT. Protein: CASSSTGGSGNTIYF.

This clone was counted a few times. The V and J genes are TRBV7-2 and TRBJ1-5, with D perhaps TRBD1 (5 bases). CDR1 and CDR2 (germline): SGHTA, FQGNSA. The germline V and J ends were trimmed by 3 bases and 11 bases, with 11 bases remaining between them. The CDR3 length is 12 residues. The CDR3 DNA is TGTGCCAGCAGCTTGCAAAGGGGAACCCAGCATTTT. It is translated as CASSLQRGTQHF.

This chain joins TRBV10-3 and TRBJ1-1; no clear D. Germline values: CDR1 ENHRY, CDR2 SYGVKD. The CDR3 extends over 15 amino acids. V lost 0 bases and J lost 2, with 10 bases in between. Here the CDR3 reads CAISESEGRNTEAFF. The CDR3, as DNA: TGTGCCATCAGTGAGTCGGAAGGGAGAAACACTGAAGCTTTCTTT.

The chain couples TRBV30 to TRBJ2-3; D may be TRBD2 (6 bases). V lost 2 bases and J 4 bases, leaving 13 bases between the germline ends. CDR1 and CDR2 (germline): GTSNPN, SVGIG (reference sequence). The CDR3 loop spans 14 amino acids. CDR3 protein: CAWSLANPPDTQYF. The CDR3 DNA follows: TGTGCCTGGAGTCTAGCGAACCCCCCAGATACGCAGTATTTT. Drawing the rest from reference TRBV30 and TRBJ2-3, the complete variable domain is SQTIHQWPATLVQPVGSPLSLECTVEGTSNPNLYWYRQAAGRGLQLLFYSVGIGQISSEVPQNLSASRPQDRQFILSSKKLLLSDSGFYLCAWSLANPPDTQYFGPGTRLTVL.

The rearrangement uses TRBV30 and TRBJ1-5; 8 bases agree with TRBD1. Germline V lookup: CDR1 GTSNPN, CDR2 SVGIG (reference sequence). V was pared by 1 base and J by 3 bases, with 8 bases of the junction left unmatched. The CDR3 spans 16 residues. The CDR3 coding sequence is TGTGCCTGGAGTGGGGGCCAGGGGGCCCCCAATCAGCCCCAGCATTTT. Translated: CAWSGGQGAPNQPQHF.

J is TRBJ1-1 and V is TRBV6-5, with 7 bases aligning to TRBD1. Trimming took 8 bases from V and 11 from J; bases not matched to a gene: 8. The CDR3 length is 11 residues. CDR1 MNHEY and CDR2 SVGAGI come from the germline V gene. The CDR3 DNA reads TGTGCCAGCTACGACAGGGTCTGGGCTTTCTTT. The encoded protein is CASYDRVWAFF.

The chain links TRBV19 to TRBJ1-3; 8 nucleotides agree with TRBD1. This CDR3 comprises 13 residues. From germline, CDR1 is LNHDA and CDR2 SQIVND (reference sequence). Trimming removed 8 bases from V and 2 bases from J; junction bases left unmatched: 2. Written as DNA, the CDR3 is TGTGCCAGTCGGACAGGGCCTGGAAACACCATATATTTT. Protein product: CASRTGPGNTIYF.

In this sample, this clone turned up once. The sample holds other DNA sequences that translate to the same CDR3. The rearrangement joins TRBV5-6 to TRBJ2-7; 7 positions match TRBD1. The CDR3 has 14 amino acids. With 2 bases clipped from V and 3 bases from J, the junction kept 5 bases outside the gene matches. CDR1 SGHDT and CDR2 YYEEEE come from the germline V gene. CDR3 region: CASSFSAGGYEQYF. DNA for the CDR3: TGTGCCAGCAGCTTTTCGGCAGGGGGCTACGAGCAGTACTTC.

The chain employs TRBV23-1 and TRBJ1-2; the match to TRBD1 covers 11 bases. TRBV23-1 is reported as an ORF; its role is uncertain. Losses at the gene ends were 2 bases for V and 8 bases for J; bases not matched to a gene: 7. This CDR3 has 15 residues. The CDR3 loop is CASSQTGTGGRGYTF. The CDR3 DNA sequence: TGCGCCAGCAGTCAAACGGGGACAGGGGGTCGGGGCTACACCTTC.

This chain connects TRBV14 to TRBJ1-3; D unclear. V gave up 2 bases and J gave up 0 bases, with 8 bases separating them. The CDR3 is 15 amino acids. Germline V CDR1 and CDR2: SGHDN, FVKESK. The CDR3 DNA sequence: TGTGCCAGCAGCCAACAAGTGAGCTCTGGAAACACCATATATTTT. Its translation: CASSQQVSSGNTIYF.

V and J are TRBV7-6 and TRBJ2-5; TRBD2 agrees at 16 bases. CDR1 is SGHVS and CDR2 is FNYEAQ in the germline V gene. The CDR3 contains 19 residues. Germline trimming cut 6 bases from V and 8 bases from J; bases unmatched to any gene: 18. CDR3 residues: CASSFAPGTSGGARSTQYF. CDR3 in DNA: TGTGCCAGCAGTTTCGCCCCCGGGACTAGCGGGGGGGCTAGATCCACCCAGTACTTC.

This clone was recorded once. Written as DNA, the CDR3 is TGTGCCAGCAGCCTGGGACAGCGGGATGAAAAACTGTTTTTT. Translation gives CASSLGQRDEKLFF. This sequence joins TRBV5-4 and TRBJ1-4; 7 positions match TRBD1. This CDR3 contains 14 residues. The V gene's germline CDR1 is SGHNT and CDR2 YYREEE (reference sequence). After removal of 4 bases from V and 6 bases from J, the junction contained 6 bases not matched to a gene.

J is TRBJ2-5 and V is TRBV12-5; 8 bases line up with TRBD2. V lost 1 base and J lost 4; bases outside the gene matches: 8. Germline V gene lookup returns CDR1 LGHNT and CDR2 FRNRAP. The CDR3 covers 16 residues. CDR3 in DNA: TGTGCTAGTGGTTTGGATCCCGGGAGGGTGGGAGAGACCCAGTACTTC. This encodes CASGLDPGRVGETQYF.

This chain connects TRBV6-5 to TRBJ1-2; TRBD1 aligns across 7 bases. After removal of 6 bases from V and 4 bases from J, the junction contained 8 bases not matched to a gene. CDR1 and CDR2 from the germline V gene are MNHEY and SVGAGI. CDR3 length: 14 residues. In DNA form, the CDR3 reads TGTGCCAGCAGCCCCCAGCCAGGGGGCTATGGCTACACCTTC. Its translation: CASSPQPGGYGYTF.

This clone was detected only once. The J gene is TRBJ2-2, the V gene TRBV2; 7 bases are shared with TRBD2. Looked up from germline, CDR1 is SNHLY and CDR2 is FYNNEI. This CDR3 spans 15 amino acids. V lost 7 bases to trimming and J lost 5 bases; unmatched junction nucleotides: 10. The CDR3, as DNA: TGTGCCAGCAAGGGACTACCAAGAGGAACCGGGGAGCTGTTTTTT. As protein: CASKGLPRGTGELFF.

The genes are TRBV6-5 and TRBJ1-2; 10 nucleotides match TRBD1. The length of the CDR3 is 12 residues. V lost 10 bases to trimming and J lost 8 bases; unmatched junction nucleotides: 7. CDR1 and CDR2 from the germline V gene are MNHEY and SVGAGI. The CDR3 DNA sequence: TGTGCCACCCAAAAGACAGGGGGCGGCTACACCTTC. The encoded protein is CATQKTGGGYTF.

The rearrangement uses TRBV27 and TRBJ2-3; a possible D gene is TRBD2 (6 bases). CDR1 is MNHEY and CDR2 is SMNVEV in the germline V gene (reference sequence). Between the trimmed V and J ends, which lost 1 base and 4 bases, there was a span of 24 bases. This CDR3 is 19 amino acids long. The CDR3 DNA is TGTGCCAGCAGTTTATTATCCCGACTAGACCCCTTGGGGGCAGATACGCAGTATTTT. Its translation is CASSLLSRLDPLGADTQYF.

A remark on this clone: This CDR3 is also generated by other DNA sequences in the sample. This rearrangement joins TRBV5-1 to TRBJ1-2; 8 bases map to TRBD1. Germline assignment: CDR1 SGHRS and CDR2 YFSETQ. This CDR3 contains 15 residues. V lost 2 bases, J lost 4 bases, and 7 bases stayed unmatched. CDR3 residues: CASSLGQGAPYGYTF. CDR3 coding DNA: TGCGCCAGCAGCTTAGGTCAGGGGGCCCCCTATGGCTACACCTTC.

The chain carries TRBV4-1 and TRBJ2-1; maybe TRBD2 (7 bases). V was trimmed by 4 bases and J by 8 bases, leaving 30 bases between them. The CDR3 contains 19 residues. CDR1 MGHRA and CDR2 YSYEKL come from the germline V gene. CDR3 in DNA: TGCGCCAGCAGCCCCTGGTCCCAAGAGGGGGGGCCCCGAAGGTATGAGCAGTTCTTC. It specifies CASSPWSQEGGPRRYEQFF.

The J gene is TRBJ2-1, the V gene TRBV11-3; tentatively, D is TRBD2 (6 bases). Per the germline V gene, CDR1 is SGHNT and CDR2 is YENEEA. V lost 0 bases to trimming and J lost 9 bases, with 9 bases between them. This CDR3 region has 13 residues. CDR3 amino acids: CASSLETGGEQFF. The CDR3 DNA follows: TGTGCCAGCAGCTTAGAGACCGGGGGTGAGCAGTTCTTC.